Given below is one T cell receptor beta chain in context. Germline V gives CDR1 WSHSY, CDR2 SAAADI. This CDR3 spans 13 amino acids. The V end lost 3 bases, the J end lost 2 bases, and 7 bases lay between the germline ends. Sequencing was performed with immunoSEQ multiplex PCR; in TCRdb, only in-frame clones are kept and a portion is missing. The sample records just over 95,000 clones, nearly 97% being singletons. This sample was taken from a study of technical replicates of blood from a few donors. The TCR sequence derives from a human donor in good health. The material sequenced was T cells isolated from PBMCs. The chain has TRBV10-2 and TRBJ1-2; D ambiguous. The CDR3 bases are TGCGCCAGCAGTGATACAGAAAACTATGGCTACACCTTC. Translated: CASSDTENYGYTF.